The T cell receptor beta chain under discussion was sequenced for a study of blood T cell repertoires in COVID-19. This clone is a singleton in its sample. Trimming removed 4 bases at V and 7 bases at J, with 14 bases between. The CDR3 sequence is 15 residues long. Germline CDR1 is MNHEY and CDR2 is SMNVEV (reference sequence). The data were produced by immunoSEQ multiplex PCR, yet TCRdb's version contains in-frame clones alone and is incomplete. The sample has some 220,000 clones; just under 85% are singletons. The clonotype was recovered from a woman aged 35 to 49 with acute COVID-19. What was sequenced was PBMCs or T cells enriched from blood (not recorded which). This rearrangement joins TRBV27 to TRBJ1-6; tentatively, D is TRBD1 (5 bases). As DNA, the CDR3 is TGTGCCAGCAGTTCTGGGGCAGGGTTGAATTCACCCCTCCACTTT. It yields the protein CASSSGAGLNSPLHF.